These 26 T cell receptor beta chains were all obtained from the same sample, sequenced in a study of cytotoxic CD8 clonotypes in ibrutinib-treated CLL. Sequencing used immunoSEQ multiplex PCR; TCRdb keeps in-frame clones, though not all of them. Of 200,000 or so clones in the sample, approximately 79% are singletons; the top ten hold roughly 11%. The sample consisted of PBMCs, taken after 12 months of ibrutinib treatment. The receptors shown here come from a human donor with chronic lymphocytic leukemia.

The CDR3 region has the DNA TGCAGCGCCGCCCCGGGGTTTAACACTGAAGCTTTCTTT. It is translated as CSAAPGFNTEAFF. The rearrangement uses TRBV29-1 and TRBJ1-1; no clear D gene. The CDR3 contains 13 residues. Trimming cost V 7 bases and J 2 bases, with 14 bases left between them. Germline V gene lookup returns CDR1 SQVTM and CDR2 ANQGSEA.

The chain carries TRBV14 and TRBJ1-4; weak D call: TRBD1 (5 bases). The CDR3 runs to 15 residues. The V and J ends lost 4 bases and 3 bases respectively, with 12 bases between them. Germline lookup yields CDR1 SGHDN and CDR2 FVKESK. The CDR3 loop reads CASSLQRGPNEKLFF. Written as DNA, the CDR3 is TGTGCCAGCAGCCTGCAGAGGGGACCTAATGAAAAACTGTTTTTT.

The chain employs TRBV28 and TRBJ2-7, with no clear D. The CDR3 has 14 residues. The germline V gene has CDR1 MDHEN and CDR2 SYDVKM. V lost 3 bases, J lost 3 bases, and 12 bases lay in between. CDR3 sequence: CASSFEGYVYEQYF. CDR3 coding DNA: TGTGCCAGCAGTTTTGAAGGGTATGTCTACGAGCAGTACTTC.

The chain uses TRBV13 and TRBJ2-6, with D perhaps TRBD2 (5 bases). The CDR3 extends over 17 amino acids. Germline V lookup: CDR1 PRHDT, CDR2 FYEKMQ (reference sequence). V was trimmed by 4 bases and J by 2 bases, leaving 15 bases between them. For the CDR3, the DNA is TGTGCCAGCAGCTGGACTGGCATAGGGCCTGGGGCCAACGTCCTGACTTTC. Protein: CASSWTGIGPGANVLTF.

This clone was detected only once. This chain uses TRBV5-1 with TRBJ2-7; tentative D call: TRBD2 (6 bases). This CDR3 is built from 16 residues. Deletions cut 0 bases from V and 2 bases from J, with 15 bases between. Per germline, CDR1 SGHRS and CDR2 YFSETQ. DNA for the CDR3: TGCGCCAGCAGCTTGGCCCGCGGGGCCCTCACCTACGAGCAGTACTTC. Translated: CASSLARGALTYEQYF.

This clone has just a few counts. The V and J genes are TRBV18 and TRBJ2-7, with 7 bases aligning to TRBD1. The length of the CDR3 is 12 residues. J gave up 6 bases and V 3 bases, and 2 bases lay outside the gene matches. CDR1 is KGHSH and CDR2 is LQKENI in the germline V gene. The CDR3 loop reads CASSPDRAEQYF. CDR3 nucleotides: TGTGCCAGCTCACCCGACAGGGCCGAGCAGTACTTC.

The chain carries TRBV6-5 and TRBJ1-1; D remains unclear. The V end lost 6 bases, the J end lost 3 bases, and 14 bases lay between the germline ends. Germline-derived CDR1 and CDR2 are MNHEY and SVGAGI. This CDR3 contains 14 residues. This CDR3 reads CASSRYPDHTEAFF. CDR3 in DNA: TGTGCCAGCAGCCGCTATCCGGACCACACTGAAGCTTTCTTT.

The gene calls are TRBV20-1 and TRBJ1-1; 8 nucleotides agree with TRBD1. There are 11 residues in the CDR3. The germline gives CDR1 DFQATT, CDR2 SNEGSKA (reference sequence). V was pared by 5 bases and J by 7 bases, with 3 bases of the junction left unmatched. CDR3 DNA: TGCAGTGCTTGGGACAGGTTTGAAGCTTTCTTT. Its protein is CSAWDRFEAFF.

The CDR3 here is CAISAGDYGYTF. As DNA, the CDR3 is TGTGCCATCAGTGCCGGGGACTATGGCTACACCTTC. This chain connects TRBV10-3 to TRBJ1-2; D is unresolved. The CDR3 extends over 12 amino acids. Germline CDR1 is ENHRY and CDR2 is SYGVKD. With 4 bases removed from V and 3 bases from J, the gap between germline ends came to 6 bases.

The chain uses TRBV7-9 and TRBJ1-2, with TRBD1 identical over 7 bases. This CDR3 is built from 16 residues. The V gene's germline CDR1 is SEHNR and CDR2 FQNEAQ (reference sequence). After removal of 1 base from V and 4 bases from J, the junction contained 9 bases not matched to a gene. CDR3 coding DNA: TGTGCCAGCAGCTTAGGCGGCGCAGGGACAGCCTATGGCTACACCTTC. Translation gives CASSLGGAGTAYGYTF.

This sequence joins TRBV4-1 and TRBJ1-2; TRBD1 agrees at 10 bases. V dropped 1 base and J dropped 3; count of bases not matched to a gene: 5. The CDR3 covers 16 residues. Germline lookup yields CDR1 MGHRA and CDR2 YSYEKL. DNA for the CDR3: TGCGCCAGCAGCCAAGGGGGGACAGGGGCGGACTATGGCTACACCTTC. It is translated as CASSQGGTGADYGYTF.

The rearrangement links TRBV5-1 to TRBJ2-2; 7 bases agree with TRBD1. Trimming cost V 2 bases and J 6 bases; bases outside gene matches: 7. CDR3 length: 15 amino acids. Germline V gives CDR1 SGHRS, CDR2 YFSETQ. The CDR3, as DNA: TGCGCCAGCAGCTTCGGGACAGCCGACCCCGGGGAGCTGTTTTTT. Translating it yields CASSFGTADPGELFF. Variable domain in full (rest from reference TRBV5-1 and TRBJ2-2): KAGVTQTPRYLIKTRGQQVTLSCSPISGHRSVSWYQQTPGQGLQFLFEYFSETQRNKGNFPGRFSGRQFSNSRSEMNVSTLELGDSALYLCASSFGTADPGELFFGEGSRLTVL.

V usage is TRBV19 and J usage is TRBJ1-2, with 11 bases identical to TRBD1. Germline CDR1 and CDR2: LNHDA and SQIVND (reference sequence). This CDR3 spans 15 amino acids. J was trimmed by 5 bases and V by 3 bases; bases with no gene match: 5. CDR3 DNA sequence: TGTGCCAGTAGTATTGCTGGGACAGGGGGGTATGGCTACACCTTC. Translating it yields CASSIAGTGGYGYTF.

The rearrangement joins TRBV6-6 to TRBJ1-1, with 9 nucleotides matching TRBD1. CDR3 length: 15 amino acids. CDR1 and CDR2 from the germline V gene are MNHNY and SVGAGI (reference sequence). V shed 5 bases, J shed 3 bases, and the junction held 7 bases outside the gene matches. The CDR3 region is CASSPNGQGHTEAFF. CDR3 DNA: TGTGCCAGCAGTCCAAACGGACAGGGGCACACTGAAGCTTTCTTT.

The chain uses TRBV11-3 and TRBJ2-1, with TRBD1 as a possible D gene (5 bases). V lost 2 bases, J lost 9 bases, and 11 bases lay in between. The CDR3 length is 13 residues. CDR1 and CDR2 from the germline V gene are SGHNT and YENEEA. CDR3 coding DNA: TGTGCCAGCAGCTTAAGCCGGACATCTGAGCAGTTCTTC. Translating it yields CASSLSRTSEQFF.

This chain links TRBV6-6 with TRBJ2-7; 11 nucleotides agree with TRBD2. The ends lost 6 bases at V and 3 bases at J; junction bases unmatched: 7. The CDR3 length is 15 residues. CDR1 and CDR2 (germline): MNHNY, SVGAGI (reference sequence). CDR3 in amino acids: CASRTLAGGYYEQYF. CDR3 nucleotides: TGTGCCAGCAGAACCCTAGCGGGGGGCTACTACGAGCAGTACTTC.

The chain employs TRBV15 and TRBJ2-7, with unresolved D. The V end lost 0 bases, the J end lost 9 bases, and 9 bases lay between the germline ends. The CDR3 is 12 amino acids. CDR1 and CDR2 from the germline V gene are LNHNV and YYDKDF (reference sequence). The CDR3 region has the DNA TGTGCCACCAGCAGAGACTTGATTGGGCAGTACTTC. This sequence encodes CATSRDLIGQYF.

The gene calls are TRBV9 and TRBJ2-2, with a tentative D call TRBD2 (7 bases). The V end was cut by 0 bases, the J end by 6 bases, with 15 bases between. The germline V gene encodes CDR1 SGDLS and CDR2 YYNGEE. This CDR3 has 16 amino acids. The CDR3 sequence is CASSVVSGAGAGELFF. The CDR3 coding sequence is TGTGCCAGCAGCGTAGTGAGCGGGGCAGGGGCCGGGGAGCTGTTTTTT.

V usage is TRBV7-9 and J usage is TRBJ1-5, with 7 bases fitting TRBD1. Germline assignment: CDR1 SEHNR and CDR2 FQNEAQ (reference sequence). With 0 bases clipped from V and 3 bases from J, the junction kept 2 bases outside the gene matches. The CDR3 runs to 15 residues. The CDR3 nucleotides read TGTGCCAGCAGCTTAGCGGGGACAGTCAATCAGCCCCAGCATTTT. As protein: CASSLAGTVNQPQHF.

The gene calls are TRBV30 and TRBJ1-6, with a possible D match to TRBD1 (5 bases). Germline lookup yields CDR1 GTSNPN and CDR2 SVGIG (reference sequence). The CDR3 is made up of 13 amino acids. V gave up 6 bases and J gave up 8 bases, with 14 bases separating them. The CDR3 nucleotides read TGTGCCTGTAACTACCTGGGGGATTCACCCCTCCACTTT. Protein: CACNYLGDSPLHF.

This chain uses TRBV6-1 with TRBJ1-1, with 7 nucleotides matching TRBD1. Germline V gene sequence: CDR1 MNHNS, CDR2 SASEGT. V shed 6 bases, J shed 6 bases, and the junction held 7 bases outside the gene matches. The CDR3 is made up of 13 amino acids. The CDR3 protein is CASSLTGMAEAFF. CDR3 nucleotides: TGTGCCAGCAGCTTGACAGGGATGGCTGAAGCTTTCTTT.

The chain carries TRBV28 and TRBJ1-2; possibly TRBD1 for D (5 bases). CDR3 length: 13 residues. The V end lost 10 bases, the J end lost 0 bases, and 12 bases lay between the germline ends. Germline-derived CDR1 and CDR2 are MDHEN and SYDVKM. Here the CDR3 reads CATLRGANYGYTF. CDR3 DNA: TGTGCCACCCTGAGGGGCGCTAACTATGGCTACACCTTC.

This chain uses TRBV9 with TRBJ2-5, with no clear D. Per the germline V gene, CDR1 is SGDLS and CDR2 is YYNGEE. The CDR3 spans 14 residues. The germline V and J ends were trimmed by 0 bases and 2 bases, with 8 bases remaining between them. The CDR3 sequence is CASSVGARQETQYF. Written as DNA, the CDR3 is TGTGCCAGCAGCGTAGGGGCCAGACAAGAGACCCAGTACTTC.

This chain joins TRBV11-2 and TRBJ2-7; TRBD2 matches at 9 bases. CDR1 and CDR2 from the germline V gene are SGHAT and FQNNGV. The CDR3 has 15 residues. Trimming cost V 2 bases and J 3 bases; bases outside gene matches: 5. Here the CDR3 DNA reads TGTGCCAGCAGCTTACGTCTAGCGGGGAGCTACGAGCAGTACTTC. Its protein product is CASSLRLAGSYEQYF.

At least ten counts were recorded for this clone. The chain employs TRBV5-1 and TRBJ2-1, with 11 bases lining up with TRBD2. CDR1 SGHRS and CDR2 YFSETQ come from the germline V gene. The CDR3 contains 18 residues. Trimming took 4 bases from V and 2 from J; bases not matched to a gene: 11. This CDR3 reads CASSPGTSGFSAYNEQFF. The CDR3 DNA follows: TGCGCCAGCAGCCCCGGGACTAGCGGCTTCAGTGCCTACAATGAGCAGTTCTTC.

The chain uses TRBV5-8 and TRBJ2-1, with D uncertain. CDR3 size: 18 residues. Germline lookup yields CDR1 SGHTS and CDR2 YDEGEE. V gave up 2 bases and J gave up 6 bases, with 24 bases separating them. The CDR3 sequence: CASSFPAAGTLAANEQFF. The CDR3 coding sequence is TGTGCCAGCAGCTTTCCCGCCGCCGGAACACTCGCCGCCAATGAGCAGTTCTTC. Drawing the rest from reference TRBV5-8 and TRBJ2-1, the complete variable domain is EAGVTQSPTHLIKTRGQQATLRCSPISGHTSVYWYQQALGLGLQFLLWYDEGEERNRGNFPPRFSGRQFPNYSSELNVNALELEDSALYLCASSFPAAGTLAANEQFFGPGTRLTVL.